These T cell receptor beta chains were read from a single sample in a study of T-cell reconstitution after alpha-beta-depleted transplantation in children. TCRdb recomputed calls from the PCR reads with MiXCR, one row per CDR3 protein. This repertoire shows just under 350,000 distinct CDR3 sequences, 15% to 20% found once; its top ten account for around two fifths. The sample consisted of PBMCs, mostly from graft donor cells, taken 360 days after TCRalphabeta/CD19-depleted stem cell transplant. The receptor source for this set is a male patient between 2 and 15 years old who had a stem cell transplant for acute lymphoblastic leukemia, so the T cells may come from the graft donor. CDR3s include the opening cysteine and the closing phenylalanine or tryptophan. Each record gives: J gene, V gene, CDR3 protein.

j_call: TRBJ2-5
v_call: TRBV3-1
cdr3_aa: CASSPREAGYETQYF

j_call: TRBJ1-3
v_call: TRBV6-6
cdr3_aa: CASSSGRRTGNTIYF

j_call: TRBJ1-5
v_call: TRBV10-3
cdr3_aa: CAISGTGEQPQHF

j_call: TRBJ2-2
v_call: TRBV4-3
cdr3_aa: CASSQLIPGQGGFGELFF

j_call: TRBJ2-2
v_call: TRBV7-8
cdr3_aa: CASSKRDFSGELFF

j_call: TRBJ2-5
v_call: TRBV27
cdr3_aa: CASRDGLAEETQYF

j_call: TRBJ2-1
v_call: TRBV6-2/TRBV6-3
cdr3_aa: CASSRVSEQFF

j_call: TRBJ2-1
v_call: TRBV7-9
cdr3_aa: CASSLRTSGSRDEQFF

j_call: TRBJ2-7
v_call: TRBV20-1
cdr3_aa: CSARDLGRGSYEQYF

j_call: TRBJ2-4
v_call: TRBV7-8
cdr3_aa: CASSPVPTVPLKVIQYF

j_call: TRBJ2-1
v_call: TRBV6-2/TRBV6-3
cdr3_aa: CASSQGGWQFF

j_call: TRBJ2-3
v_call: TRBV5-1
cdr3_aa: CAGRQGPTDTQYF

j_call: TRBJ1-5
v_call: TRBV20-1
cdr3_aa: CSARDLRQVNQPQHF

j_call: TRBJ2-1
v_call: TRBV5-6
cdr3_aa: CASSFVLAGALIYNEQFF

j_call: TRBJ2-1
v_call: TRBV20-1
cdr3_aa: CSARVPSYNEQFF

j_call: TRBJ1-2
v_call: TRBV6-9
cdr3_aa: CASSYSKCPIGGYTF

j_call: TRBJ2-1
v_call: TRBV20-1
cdr3_aa: CSARRRNEQFF

j_call: TRBJ2-5
v_call: TRBV5-1
cdr3_aa: CASTVLGGVEETQYF

j_call: TRBJ2-7
v_call: TRBV7-8
cdr3_aa: CASSLALSRDSPSYEQYF

j_call: TRBJ1-5
v_call: TRBV28
cdr3_aa: CASSLYAGGVGNQPQHF

j_call: TRBJ2-6
v_call: TRBV7-9
cdr3_aa: CASSLSGADYGVLTF

j_call: TRBJ2-2
v_call: TRBV12-3/TRBV12-4
cdr3_aa: CASSWTGGYTGELFF

j_call: TRBJ2-5
v_call: TRBV10-3
cdr3_aa: CAISGGQETQYF

j_call: TRBJ2-1
v_call: TRBV7-2
cdr3_aa: CASSPSGPNEQFF

j_call: TRBJ2-7
v_call: TRBV7-9
cdr3_aa: CASSFPAGNFYEQYF

j_call: TRBJ2-3
v_call: TRBV28
cdr3_aa: CASSNAGQGTDTQYF

j_call: TRBJ2-1
v_call: TRBV3-1
cdr3_aa: CASSQAGRSLLYNEQFF

j_call: TRBJ1-2
v_call: TRBV25-1
cdr3_aa: CASSVTGNYGYTF

j_call: TRBJ2-3
v_call: TRBV15
cdr3_aa: CATSRDSRSGSTDTQYF

j_call: TRBJ2-3
v_call: TRBV4-3
cdr3_aa: CASSQDPGWGTDTQYF

j_call: TRBJ2-2
v_call: TRBV7-3
cdr3_aa: CASSPGEQREETGELFF

j_call: TRBJ2-1
v_call: TRBV7-3
cdr3_aa: CASSSSSGRPEQFF

j_call: TRBJ2-1
v_call: TRBV6-5
cdr3_aa: CASSYSDYSYNEQFF

j_call: TRBJ2-1
v_call: TRBV28
cdr3_aa: CASSLSREIWVGANEQFF

j_call: TRBJ2-3
v_call: TRBV10-3
cdr3_aa: CAISEGPNTDTQYF

j_call: TRBJ2-3
v_call: TRBV5-1
cdr3_aa: CASRWSGYTDTQYF

j_call: TRBJ2-3
v_call: TRBV5-1
cdr3_aa: CASSPDRIDTQYF

j_call: TRBJ1-5
v_call: TRBV7-8
cdr3_aa: CASSVEGNQPQHF

j_call: TRBJ2-2
v_call: TRBV4-1
cdr3_aa: CASSQDPGLANTGELFF

j_call: TRBJ2-3
v_call: TRBV5-5
cdr3_aa: CASSLRGLSDTQYF

j_call: TRBJ1-1
v_call: TRBV29-1
cdr3_aa: CSVEDQGRGTEAFF

j_call: TRBJ2-5
v_call: TRBV7-9
cdr3_aa: CASSPPPRTQYF

j_call: TRBJ1-5
v_call: TRBV28
cdr3_aa: CASSFYYGGQPQHF

j_call: TRBJ2-3
v_call: TRBV30
cdr3_aa: CAWSTGLAGLTDTQYF

j_call: TRBJ2-7
v_call: TRBV5-1
cdr3_aa: CASSLDSRSYEQYF

j_call: TRBJ2-5
v_call: TRBV6-1
cdr3_aa: CASSEAWHRAQETQYF

j_call: TRBJ2-2
v_call: TRBV7-8
cdr3_aa: CASSPWVGTNTGELFF

j_call: TRBJ1-1
v_call: TRBV6-1
cdr3_aa: CASRPGRLNTEAFF

j_call: TRBJ2-2
v_call: TRBV7-9
cdr3_aa: CASSTDRTGELFF

j_call: TRBJ2-1
v_call: TRBV12-3/TRBV12-4
cdr3_aa: CASKTSGRSNEQFF

j_call: TRBJ1-5
v_call: TRBV4-1
cdr3_aa: CASSQGHNSNQPQHF

j_call: TRBJ1-3
v_call: TRBV29-1
cdr3_aa: CSVETTGGSGNTIYF

j_call: TRBJ2-5
v_call: TRBV12-3/TRBV12-4
cdr3_aa: CASRGTGRTLETQYF

j_call: TRBJ2-6
v_call: TRBV20-1
cdr3_aa: CSAPRTGGTGANVLTF

j_call: TRBJ1-2
v_call: TRBV7-8
cdr3_aa: CASSLGPPGLIHYGYTF

j_call: TRBJ1-2
v_call: TRBV9
cdr3_aa: CASSVTGQGNYGYTF

j_call: TRBJ2-5
v_call: TRBV6-5
cdr3_aa: CASSYTGRGQETQYF

j_call: TRBJ1-2
v_call: TRBV3-1
cdr3_aa: CASSEGQDTSYGYTF

j_call: TRBJ2-3
v_call: TRBV5-1
cdr3_aa: CASFLGTTDTQYF